This TCR beta chain is drawn from a study of monozygotic twins with inflammatory bowel disease. As to this clonotype: As yet, its antigen is unknown.

TCRdb re-called the 5' RACE reads and shows each CDR3 protein once, DNA omitted. The sample has fewer than 350,000 distinct CDR3 sequences. Study-level points and caveats: Treatment differences in immunosuppression may have added variability to the repertoires of patients. IBD patients had lower TCRbeta diversity (inverse Simpson) than healthy co-twins.

This CDR3 has 14 amino acids. The sequenced sample was blood. This chain joins TRBV12-3 or TRBV12-4 and TRBJ1-6; as DNA is missing, the TRBD1 call by TCRdb cannot be tested. The clonotype originates from a human donor with ulcerative colitis or Crohn's disease, or a healthy co-twin of an affected twin (not recorded which). This CDR3 is CASSRQGDVSPLHF.